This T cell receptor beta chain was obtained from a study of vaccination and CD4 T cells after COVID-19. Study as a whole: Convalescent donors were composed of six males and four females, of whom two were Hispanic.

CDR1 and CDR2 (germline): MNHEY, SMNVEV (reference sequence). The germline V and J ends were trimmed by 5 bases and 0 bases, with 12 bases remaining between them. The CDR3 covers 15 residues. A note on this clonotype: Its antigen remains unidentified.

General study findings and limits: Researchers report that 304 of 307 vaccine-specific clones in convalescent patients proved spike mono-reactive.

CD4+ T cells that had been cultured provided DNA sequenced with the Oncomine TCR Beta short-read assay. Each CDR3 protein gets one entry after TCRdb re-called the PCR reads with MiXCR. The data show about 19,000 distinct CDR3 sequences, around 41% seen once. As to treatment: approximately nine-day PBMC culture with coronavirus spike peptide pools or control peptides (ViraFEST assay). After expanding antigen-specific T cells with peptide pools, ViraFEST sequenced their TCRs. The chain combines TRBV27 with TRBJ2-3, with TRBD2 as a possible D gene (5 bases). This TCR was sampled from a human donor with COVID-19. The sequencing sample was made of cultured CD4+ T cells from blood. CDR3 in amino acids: CASSSGERSTDTQYF. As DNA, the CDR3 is TGTGCCAGCAGTAGCGGTGAACGAAGCACAGATACGCAGTATTTT.